These 26 T cell receptor beta chains share one sample of origin, sequenced in a study of identical twins. TCRdb re-analysed the 5' RACE reads in MiXCR, keeping a single row per CDR3 protein. The sample lists roughly 630,000 distinct CDR3 sequences, under 8.5% occurring once. This sample also belongs to another study, concerning yellow fever vaccine responses in identical twins.

Sequenced input: PBMCs. The receptors were sampled from a woman aged 18 to 35 in good health.

This clonotype turned up a few times. The chain uses TRBV5-1 and TRBJ1-5; D gene unclear. Germline V gene sequence: CDR1 SGHRS, CDR2 YFSETQ. With 4 bases removed from V and 4 bases from J, the gap between germline ends came to 18 bases. This CDR3 spans 16 amino acids. The CDR3 region has the DNA TGCGCCAGCAGCCCGGGATCTAGGGTGCCTAATCAGCCCCAGCATTTT. This codes for CASSPGSRVPNQPQHF. The complete variable domain, with remaining parts taken from reference TRBV5-1 and TRBJ1-5, reads KAGVTQTPRYLIKTRGQQVTLSCSPISGHRSVSWYQQTPGQGLQFLFEYFSETQRNKGNFPGRFSGRQFSNSRSEMNVSTLELGDSALYLCASSPGSRVPNQPQHFGDGTRLSIL.

This clonotype has more than one count but fewer than ten. The rearrangement uses TRBV12-5 and TRBJ1-6, with unresolved D. The CDR3 has 14 amino acids. Trimming took off 1 base at V and 5 bases at J, with 6 bases between the two ends. Germline V gene sequence: CDR1 LGHNT, CDR2 FRNRAP. The CDR3 DNA sequence: TGTGCTAGTGGTTTGGGCCTTGATAATTCACCCCTCCACTTT. This translates into CASGLGLDNSPLHF.

The table lists this clonotype with many counts. The chain couples TRBV10-3 to TRBJ2-7, with 7 bases matching TRBD1. This CDR3 contains 14 residues. V shed 7 bases and J 0 bases; nucleotides not matched to a gene: 6. Germline-derived CDR1 and CDR2 are ENHRY and SYGVKD. CDR3 in amino acids: CAIKRQGSSYEQYF. The CDR3 DNA follows: TGTGCCATCAAAAGACAGGGAAGCTCCTACGAGCAGTACTTC.

The sample holds a few counts of this clonotype. The chain employs TRBV7-6 and TRBJ2-5; 8 nucleotides line up with TRBD2. V lost 3 bases to trimming and J lost 5 bases; unmatched junction nucleotides: 14. CDR1 SGHVS and CDR2 FNYEAQ come from the germline V gene. This CDR3 contains 17 residues. CDR3 region: CASSFSSRLAFQETQYF. CDR3 DNA: TGTGCCAGCAGCTTTAGTTCGAGACTAGCGTTTCAGGAGACCCAGTACTTC.

This clonotype has a count of ten or more. This chain uses TRBV29-1 with TRBJ2-3; tentative D call: TRBD2 (7 bases). The CDR3 contains 14 residues. From germline, CDR1 is SQVTM and CDR2 ANQGSEA. V lost 2 bases and J lost 6, with 15 bases in between. CDR3 residues: CSVETRGGPDTQYF. The CDR3 DNA follows: TGCAGCGTTGAAACGAGGGGGGGCCCGGATACGCAGTATTTT.

The chain carries TRBV4-2 and TRBJ2-7; TRBD2 aligns across 8 bases. V lost 4 bases, J lost 0 bases, and 8 bases stayed unmatched. CDR1 is LGHNA, CDR2 YNFKEQ, per germline. This CDR3 has 16 amino acids. The CDR3 is CASSLLGLGDSYEQYF. The CDR3 nucleotides read TGTGCCAGCAGCCTATTGGGACTAGGGGACTCCTACGAGCAGTACTTC.

The table lists this clonotype with many counts. The V gene is TRBV7-9, the J gene TRBJ1-1; D gene unclear. V was trimmed by 5 bases and J by 6 bases, leaving 10 bases between them. CDR1 and CDR2 (germline): SEHNR, FQNEAQ (reference sequence). This CDR3 has 12 amino acids. The CDR3 loop reads CASSQAVSEAFF. The CDR3 DNA follows: TGTGCCAGCAGCCAAGCGGTCTCTGAAGCTTTCTTT.

This clonotype has more than one count but fewer than ten. The gene calls are TRBV24-1 and TRBJ2-7; maybe TRBD1 (5 bases). The CDR3 runs to 14 residues. Germline CDR1 KGHDR, CDR2 SFDVKD. Trimming shortened V by 4 bases and J by 0 bases, and 9 bases separated the two germline ends. For the CDR3, the DNA is TGTGCCACCAGTGACACGACAGCCTCCTACGAGCAGTACGTC. Protein sequence: CATSDTTASYEQYV.

There are many counts of this clonotype. The V gene is TRBV24-1, the J gene TRBJ1-5; D is ambiguous. V lost 4 bases and J lost 5, with 11 bases in between. The CDR3 has 14 residues. Germline CDR1 and CDR2: KGHDR and SFDVKD. The CDR3 DNA sequence: TGTGCCACCAGTGAGAGGCAGAGAGATCAGCCCCAGCATTTT. It yields the protein CATSERQRDQPQHF.

This clonotype was counted a few times. The chain is built from TRBV15 and TRBJ2-1; D is perhaps TRBD2 (6 bases). This CDR3 is built from 13 residues. V shed 3 bases and J shed 5 bases, with 8 bases lying between them. CDR1 and CDR2 from the germline V gene are LNHNV and YYDKDF (reference sequence). The CDR3 DNA reads TGTGCCACCAGCAGCGGGACTGACAATGAGCAGTTCTTC. As protein: CATSSGTDNEQFF.

This clonotype has more than one count but fewer than ten. The chain links TRBV5-1 to TRBJ1-1; D ambiguous. Germline lookup yields CDR1 SGHRS and CDR2 YFSETQ. V was cut by 5 bases and J by 1 base, with 12 bases left in between. CDR3 size: 14 residues. CDR3 loop: CASRLPWSNTEAFF. CDR3 in DNA: TGCGCCAGCAGACTCCCATGGTCGAACACTGAAGCTTTCTTT.

This clonotype was counted at least ten times. The chain employs TRBV12-3 or TRBV12-4 and TRBJ1-5, with D possibly matching TRBD1 (5 bases). This CDR3 contains 15 residues. V gave up 6 bases and J gave up 0 bases, with 12 bases separating them. DNA of the CDR3: TGTGCCAGCAGATCAGGACACATTAGCAATCAGCCCCAGCATTTT. Encoded protein: CASRSGHISNQPQHF.

The chain is built from TRBV4-1 and TRBJ1-3; no firm D call. Trimming took 2 bases from V and 4 from J, leaving 3 bases between them. This CDR3 contains 12 residues. Germline loops: CDR1 MGHRA, CDR2 YSYEKL. The CDR3 loop reads CASSQHGNTIYF. CDR3 in DNA: TGCGCCAGCAGCCAACACGGAAACACCATATATTTT.

A word on this clonotype: The germline gene is not matched at one end of the junction; a read error may be the cause. J is TRBJ2-1 and V is TRBV2; D not certain. This CDR3 contains 10 residues. The V gene's germline CDR1 is SNHLY and CDR2 FYNNEI. The CDR3 DNA is TGTGCCAGCGACCGTGGGGTGGCCTACTTC. This gives the protein CASDRGVAYF.

This clonotype occurred a few times. This chain connects TRBV5-1 to TRBJ2-5; D perhaps matches TRBD2 (6 bases). The CDR3 spans 14 residues. V was trimmed by 6 bases and J by 1 base, leaving 13 bases between them. Germline V gene sequence: CDR1 SGHRS, CDR2 YFSETQ. The CDR3 DNA reads TGCGCCAGCAATACCGGGGGTTTCCAAGAGACCCAGTACTTC. Amino acid sequence: CASNTGGFQETQYF.

The chain recombines TRBV27 with TRBJ2-1; 7 bases are shared with TRBD2. CDR3 length: 15 amino acids. The J segment lost 5 bases and the V segment lost 5 bases, leaving 9 bases of the junction unmatched. Germline loops: CDR1 MNHEY, CDR2 SMNVEV (reference sequence). DNA of the CDR3: TGTGCCAGCAGTGCGGTCAGACTAGCCAACAATGAGCAGTTCTTC. Translating gives CASSAVRLANNEQFF.

This clonotype was detected a few times. This sequence joins TRBV4-2 and TRBJ1-5, with no clear D. This CDR3 region has 16 residues. V lost 0 bases and J lost 4, with 13 bases in between. The germline gives CDR1 LGHNA, CDR2 YNFKEQ. The CDR3 spells CASSQEAESLNQPQHF. For the CDR3, the DNA is TGTGCCAGCAGCCAAGAGGCGGAGTCCCTAAATCAGCCCCAGCATTTT.

The rearrangement uses TRBV4-2 and TRBJ2-5; D possibly matches TRBD1 or TRBD2 (6 bases each). Germline V gives CDR1 LGHNA, CDR2 YNFKEQ. V dropped 5 bases and J dropped 2 bases, with 12 bases sitting between them. This CDR3 region has 14 residues. The CDR3: CASSSRGLQETQYF. DNA of the CDR3: TGTGCCAGCAGCTCCAGGGGACTGCAAGAGACCCAGTACTTC.

This clonotype has a handful of counts. The CDR3 region has the DNA TGCAGCGTTGGGGGAAAGGGTGGCTACACCTTC. Translating gives CSVGGKGGYTF. This sequence joins TRBV29-1 and TRBJ1-2; no clear D. The CDR3 has 11 residues. Germline CDR1 reads SQVTM; CDR2 reads ANQGSEA. Trimming removed 4 bases from V and 7 bases from J, with 10 bases in between.

This clonotype has only a few counts. This chain joins TRBV20-1 and TRBJ2-3; 9 bases are a match to TRBD2. After removal of 7 bases from V and 3 bases from J, the junction contained 5 bases not matched to a gene. Germline V gene sequence: CDR1 DFQATT, CDR2 SNEGSKA (reference sequence). The CDR3 is 13 residues long. The CDR3 DNA sequence: TGCAGTGGGGCTAGCGGGATGACAGATACGCAGTATTTT. Translation: CSGASGMTDTQYF.

CDR3 in DNA: TGTGCCAGCAGCCAAGCACGGACTAGCGGGGGAGCGACCCAGTACTTC. This gives the protein CASSQARTSGGATQYF. The chain carries TRBV3-1 and TRBJ2-5; 13 bases line up with TRBD2. The J segment lost 7 bases and the V segment lost 1 base, leaving 6 bases of the junction unmatched. This CDR3 contains 16 residues. CDR1 is LGHDT, CDR2 YNNKEL, per germline (reference sequence).

The chain has TRBV3-1 and TRBJ2-5; 8 bases are a match to TRBD2. V gave up 0 bases and J gave up 7 bases; unmatched junction bases: 10. This CDR3 contains 16 residues. Per the germline V gene, CDR1 is LGHDT and CDR2 is YNNKEL (reference sequence). Here the CDR3 reads CASSQELPSGPRTQYF. Written as DNA, the CDR3 is TGTGCCAGCAGCCAAGAACTCCCTAGCGGGCCCAGGACCCAGTACTTC.

This clonotype came up many times. This chain connects TRBV12-3 or TRBV12-4 to TRBJ1-4, with a weak D call TRBD1 (6 bases). This CDR3 is built from 15 residues. Trimming shortened V by 2 bases and J by 7 bases, and 14 bases separated the two germline ends. The CDR3: CASSLRVLQGEKLFF. In nucleotides, the CDR3 is TGTGCCAGCAGTTTAAGGGTCCTACAGGGTGAAAAACTGTTTTTT.

This clonotype was seen repeatedly, ten times or more. The rearrangement uses TRBV7-3 and TRBJ2-2; D possibly corresponds to TRBD1 (6 bases). Germline loops: CDR1 SGHTA, CDR2 FQGTGA. V gave up 1 base and J gave up 0 bases, with 12 bases separating them. The CDR3 has 17 amino acids. DNA for the CDR3: TGTGCCAGCAGCTTAAGGGCAGGGGATACGAACACCGGGGAGCTGTTTTTT. This translates into CASSLRAGDTNTGELFF.

The chain links TRBV25-1 to TRBJ2-1; D possibly corresponds to TRBD2 (6 bases). V was clipped by 0 bases and J by 9 bases, with 9 bases between them. The CDR3 covers 13 residues. The germline CDR1 and CDR2 sequences are MGHDK and SYGVNS. This CDR3 reads CASSEYGGAEQFF. The CDR3 coding sequence is TGTGCCAGCAGTGAATATGGAGGGGCTGAGCAGTTCTTC.

This chain connects TRBV12-3 or TRBV12-4 to TRBJ1-2, with 9 positions matching TRBD1. V lost 5 bases, J lost 5 bases, and 6 bases stayed unmatched. This CDR3 spans 14 amino acids. The CDR3 loop is CASSPTGGFYGYTF. As DNA, the CDR3 is TGTGCCAGCAGTCCGACAGGGGGGTTTTATGGCTACACCTTC.